This TCR beta chain appears in the sequencing data of a study of shared clonotypes between healthy human individuals. The CDR3 extends over 12 amino acids. V lost 6 bases, J lost 5 bases, and 6 bases stayed unmatched. The germline CDR1 and CDR2 sequences are SQVTM and ANQGSEA. Each cell subset's genomic DNA was divided evenly among several immunoSEQ plates. Clones were read by immunoSEQ multiplex PCR, and TCRdb kept only the in-frame ones, dropping some. Among roughly 2.5 million clones listed, more than 80% were seen once. The chain carries TRBV29-1 and TRBJ1-1; 7 bases agree with TRBD1. This clonotype originated in a young man in good health. The material sequenced was naive CD4+ T cells sorted from blood. Specified subset: CD45RA+ positively selected. The CDR3 DNA reads TGCAGCGTCTCAGGGGGGAGGACTGAAGCTTTCTTT. Translating gives CSVSGGRTEAFF. The full variable domain, with the rest looked up from reference TRBV29-1 and TRBJ1-1, is SAVISQKPSRDICQRGTSLTIQCQVDSQVTMMFWYRQQPGQSLTLIATANQGSEATYESGFVIDKFPISRPNLTFSTLTVSNMSPEDSSIYLCSVSGGRTEAFFGQGTRLTVV.